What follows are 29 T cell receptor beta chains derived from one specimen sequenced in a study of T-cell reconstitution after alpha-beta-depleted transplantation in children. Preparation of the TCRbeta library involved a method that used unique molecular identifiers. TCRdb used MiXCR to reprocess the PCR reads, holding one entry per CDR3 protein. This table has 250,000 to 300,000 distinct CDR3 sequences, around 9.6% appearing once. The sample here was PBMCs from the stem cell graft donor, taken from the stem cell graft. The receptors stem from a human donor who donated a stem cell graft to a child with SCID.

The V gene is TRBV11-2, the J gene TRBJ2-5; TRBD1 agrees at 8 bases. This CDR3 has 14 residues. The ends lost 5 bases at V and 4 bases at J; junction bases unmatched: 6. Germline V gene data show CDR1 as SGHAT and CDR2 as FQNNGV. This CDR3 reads CASSTQGARETQYF. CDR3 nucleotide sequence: TGTGCCAGCAGCACGCAGGGGGCGAGAGAGACCCAGTACTTC.

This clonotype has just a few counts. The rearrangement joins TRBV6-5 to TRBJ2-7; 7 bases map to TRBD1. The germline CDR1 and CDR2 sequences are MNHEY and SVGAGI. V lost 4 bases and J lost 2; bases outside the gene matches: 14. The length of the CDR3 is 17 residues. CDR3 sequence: CASSLGQPTLGTYEQYF. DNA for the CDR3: TGTGCCAGCAGTTTGGGACAGCCGACCCTTGGCACCTACGAGCAGTACTTC.

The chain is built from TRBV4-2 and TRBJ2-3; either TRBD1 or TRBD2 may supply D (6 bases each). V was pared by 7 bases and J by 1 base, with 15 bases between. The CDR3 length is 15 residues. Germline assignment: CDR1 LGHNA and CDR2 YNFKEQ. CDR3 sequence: CASTGSGEGTDTQYF. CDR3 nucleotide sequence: TGTGCCAGCACAGGTTCAGGGGAGGGCACAGATACGCAGTATTTT.

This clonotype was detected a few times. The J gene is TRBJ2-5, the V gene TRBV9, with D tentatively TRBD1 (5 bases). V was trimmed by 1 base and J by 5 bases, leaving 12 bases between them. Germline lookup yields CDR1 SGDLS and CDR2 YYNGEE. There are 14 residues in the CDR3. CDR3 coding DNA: TGTGCCAGCAGCGTATCTACGAAGGGGGAGACCCAGTACTTC. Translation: CASSVSTKGETQYF. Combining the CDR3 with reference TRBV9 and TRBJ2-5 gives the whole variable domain DSGVTQTPKHLITATGQRVTLRCSPRSGDLSVYWYQQSLDQGLQFLIQYYNGEERAKGNILERFSAQQFPDLHSELNLSSLELGDSALYFCASSVSTKGETQYFGPGTRLLVL.

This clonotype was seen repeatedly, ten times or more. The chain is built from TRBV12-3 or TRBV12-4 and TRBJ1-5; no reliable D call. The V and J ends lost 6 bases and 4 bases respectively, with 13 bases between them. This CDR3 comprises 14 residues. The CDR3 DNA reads TGTGCCAGCAGACGCGGAGCCGGAAATCAGCCCCAGCATTTT. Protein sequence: CASRRGAGNQPQHF.

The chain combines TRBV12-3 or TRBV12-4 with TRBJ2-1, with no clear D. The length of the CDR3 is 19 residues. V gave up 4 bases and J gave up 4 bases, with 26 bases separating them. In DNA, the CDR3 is TGTGCCAGCAGTTCCTCTCCTAATATAGTGCCTTTATCTTACAATGAGCAGTTCTTC. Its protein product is CASSSSPNIVPLSYNEQFF.

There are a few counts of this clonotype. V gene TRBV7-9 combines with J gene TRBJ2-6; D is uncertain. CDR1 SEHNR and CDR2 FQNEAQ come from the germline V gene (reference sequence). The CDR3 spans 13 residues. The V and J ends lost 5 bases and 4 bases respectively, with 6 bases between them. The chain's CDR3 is CASSPQGANVLTF. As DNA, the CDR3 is TGTGCCAGCAGCCCCCAGGGGGCCAACGTCCTGACTTTC.

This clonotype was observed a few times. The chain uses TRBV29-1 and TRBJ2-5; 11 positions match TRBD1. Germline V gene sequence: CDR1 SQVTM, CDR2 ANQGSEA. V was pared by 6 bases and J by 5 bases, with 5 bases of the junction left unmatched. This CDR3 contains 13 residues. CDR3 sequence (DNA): TGCAGCGTCGGCGGGACAGGGGGGGAGACCCAGTACTTC. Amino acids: CSVGGTGGETQYF. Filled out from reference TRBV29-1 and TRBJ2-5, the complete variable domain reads SAVISQKPSRDICQRGTSLTIQCQVDSQVTMMFWYRQQPGQSLTLIATANQGSEATYESGFVIDKFPISRPNLTFSTLTVSNMSPEDSSIYLCSVGGTGGETQYFGPGTRLLVL.

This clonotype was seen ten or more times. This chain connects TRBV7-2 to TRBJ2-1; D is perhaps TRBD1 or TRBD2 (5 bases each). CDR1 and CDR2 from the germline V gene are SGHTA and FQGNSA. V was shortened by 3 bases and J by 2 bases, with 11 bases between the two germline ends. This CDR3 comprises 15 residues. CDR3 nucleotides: TGTGCCAGCAGCTTTTTCGGGGACGCCTACAATGAGCAGTTCTTC. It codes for CASSFFGDAYNEQFF.

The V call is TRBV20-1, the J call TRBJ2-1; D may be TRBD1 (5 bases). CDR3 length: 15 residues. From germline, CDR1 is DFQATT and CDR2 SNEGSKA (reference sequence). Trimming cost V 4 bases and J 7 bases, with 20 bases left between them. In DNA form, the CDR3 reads TGCAGTGCTATCAAGGCAAGGGGCACAATAAATGAGCAGTTCTTC. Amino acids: CSAIKARGTINEQFF.

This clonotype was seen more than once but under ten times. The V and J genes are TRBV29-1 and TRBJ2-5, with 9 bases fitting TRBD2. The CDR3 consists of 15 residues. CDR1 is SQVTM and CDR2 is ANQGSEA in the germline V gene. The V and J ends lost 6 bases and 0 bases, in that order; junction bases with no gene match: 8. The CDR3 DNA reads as TGCAGCGTCAACGGGCTAGCGGGGTACCAAGAGACCCAGTACTTC. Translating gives CSVNGLAGYQETQYF.

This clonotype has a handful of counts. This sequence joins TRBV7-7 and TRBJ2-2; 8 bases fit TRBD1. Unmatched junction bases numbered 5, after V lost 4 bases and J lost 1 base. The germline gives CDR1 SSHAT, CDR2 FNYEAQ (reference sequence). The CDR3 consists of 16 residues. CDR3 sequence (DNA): TGTGCCAGCAGCTCTCAGACAGGGGTGAACACCGGGGAGCTGTTTTTT. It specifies CASSSQTGVNTGELFF.

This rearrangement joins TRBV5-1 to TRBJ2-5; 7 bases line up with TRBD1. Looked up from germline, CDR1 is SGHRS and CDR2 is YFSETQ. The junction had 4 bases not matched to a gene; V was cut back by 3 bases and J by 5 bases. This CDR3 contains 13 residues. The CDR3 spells CASSWTGWETQYF. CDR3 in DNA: TGCGCCAGCAGCTGGACAGGTTGGGAGACCCAGTACTTC.

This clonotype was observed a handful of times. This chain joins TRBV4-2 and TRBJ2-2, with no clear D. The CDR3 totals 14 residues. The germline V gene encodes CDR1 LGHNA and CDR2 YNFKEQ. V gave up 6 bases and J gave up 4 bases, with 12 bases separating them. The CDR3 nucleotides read TGTGCCAGCAGTTACACCGGTCTCACCGGGGAGCTGTTTTTT. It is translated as CASSYTGLTGELFF.

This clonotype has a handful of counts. CDR3 sequence reads: CASSYSGKVGSGANVLTF. The CDR3 coding sequence is TGTGCCAGCAGTTACTCAGGGAAGGTGGGATCTGGGGCCAACGTCCTGACTTTC. The rearrangement joins TRBV6-5 to TRBJ2-6; unclear D gene. Germline lookup yields CDR1 MNHEY and CDR2 SVGAGI. This CDR3 is 18 amino acids long. Trimming removed 0 bases at V and 1 base at J, with 13 bases between.

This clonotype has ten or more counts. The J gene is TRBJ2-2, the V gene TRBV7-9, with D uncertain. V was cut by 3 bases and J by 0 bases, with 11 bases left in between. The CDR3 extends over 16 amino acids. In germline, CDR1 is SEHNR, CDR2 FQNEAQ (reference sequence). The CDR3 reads CASSFVDHANTGELFF. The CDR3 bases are TGTGCCAGCAGCTTCGTTGACCATGCGAACACCGGGGAGCTGTTTTTT.

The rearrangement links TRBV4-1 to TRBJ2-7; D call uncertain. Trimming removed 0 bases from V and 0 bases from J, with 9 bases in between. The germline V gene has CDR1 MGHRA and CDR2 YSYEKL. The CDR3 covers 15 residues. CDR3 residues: CASSQDQLVSYEQYF. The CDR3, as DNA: TGCGCCAGCAGCCAAGATCAGCTGGTCTCCTACGAGCAGTACTTC.

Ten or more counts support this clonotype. The CDR3 spells CASHTKGNTQYF. CDR3 nucleotide sequence: TGTGCCAGCCATACAAAGGGGAATACGCAGTATTTT. The chain is built from TRBV12-3 or TRBV12-4 and TRBJ2-3; a weak D match, TRBD1 (5 bases). The CDR3 totals 12 residues. The V end was cut by 8 bases, the J end by 7 bases, with 13 bases between.

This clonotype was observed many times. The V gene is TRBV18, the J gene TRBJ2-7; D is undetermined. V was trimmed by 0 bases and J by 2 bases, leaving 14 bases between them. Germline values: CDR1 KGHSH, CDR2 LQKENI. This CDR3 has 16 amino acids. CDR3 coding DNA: TGTGCCAGCTCACCACCCCCCTTGAGTACCCCCTACGAGCAGTACTTC. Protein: CASSPPPLSTPYEQYF.

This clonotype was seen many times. CDR3: CSVGYQGYEQYF. The CDR3 DNA reads as TGCAGCGTTGGGTATCAGGGTTACGAGCAGTACTTC. This chain connects TRBV29-1 to TRBJ2-7, with D perhaps TRBD1 (5 bases). Germline V lookup: CDR1 SQVTM, CDR2 ANQGSEA. Trimming pared 4 bases from V and 4 bases from J, leaving 11 bases between. This CDR3 region has 12 residues.

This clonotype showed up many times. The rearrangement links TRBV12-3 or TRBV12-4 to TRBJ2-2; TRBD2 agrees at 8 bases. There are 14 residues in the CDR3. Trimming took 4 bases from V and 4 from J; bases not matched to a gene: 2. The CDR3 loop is CASSSRGGTGELFF. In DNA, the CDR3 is TGTGCCAGCAGTTCTCGGGGGGGCACCGGGGAGCTGTTTTTT.

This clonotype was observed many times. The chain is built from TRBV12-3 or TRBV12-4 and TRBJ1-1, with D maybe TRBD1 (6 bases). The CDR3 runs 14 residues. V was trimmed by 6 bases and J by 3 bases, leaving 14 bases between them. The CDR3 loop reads CASRRSQGYTEAFF. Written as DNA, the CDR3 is TGTGCCAGCAGACGATCCCAGGGGTACACTGAAGCTTTCTTT.

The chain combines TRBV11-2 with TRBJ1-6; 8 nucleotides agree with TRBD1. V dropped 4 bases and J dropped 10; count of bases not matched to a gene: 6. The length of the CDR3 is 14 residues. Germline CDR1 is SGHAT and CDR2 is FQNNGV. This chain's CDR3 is CASSSDRAGSPLHF. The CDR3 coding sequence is TGTGCCAGCAGCTCGGACAGGGCTGGGTCACCCCTCCACTTT.

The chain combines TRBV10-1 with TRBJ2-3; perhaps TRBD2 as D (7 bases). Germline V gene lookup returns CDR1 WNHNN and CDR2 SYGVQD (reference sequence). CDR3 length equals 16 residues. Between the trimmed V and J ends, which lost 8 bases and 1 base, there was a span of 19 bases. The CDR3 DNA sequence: TGCGCCAGCGGAGGGGGGGGCTACAGGGGCACAGATACGCAGTATTTT. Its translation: CASGGGGYRGTDTQYF.

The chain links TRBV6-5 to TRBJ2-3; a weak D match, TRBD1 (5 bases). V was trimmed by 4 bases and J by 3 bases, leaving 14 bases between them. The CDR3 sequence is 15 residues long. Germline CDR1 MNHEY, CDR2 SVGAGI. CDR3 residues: CASSSPRAGTDTQYF. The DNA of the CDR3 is TGTGCCAGCAGTTCCCCCAGGGCAGGGACAGATACGCAGTATTTT.

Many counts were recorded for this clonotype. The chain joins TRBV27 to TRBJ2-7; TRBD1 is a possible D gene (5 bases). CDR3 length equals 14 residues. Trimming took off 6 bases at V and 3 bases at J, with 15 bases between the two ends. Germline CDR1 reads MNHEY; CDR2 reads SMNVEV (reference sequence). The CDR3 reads CASRLGPAHYEQYF. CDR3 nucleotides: TGTGCCAGCAGGCTGGGGCCGGCCCACTACGAGCAGTACTTC.

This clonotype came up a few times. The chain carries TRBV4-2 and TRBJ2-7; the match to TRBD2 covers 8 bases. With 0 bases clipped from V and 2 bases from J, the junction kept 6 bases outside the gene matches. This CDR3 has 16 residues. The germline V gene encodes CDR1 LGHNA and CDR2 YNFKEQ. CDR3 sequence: CASSQDPGTRAYEQYF. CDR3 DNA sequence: TGTGCCAGCAGCCAAGATCCCGGGACTAGGGCCTACGAGCAGTACTTC.

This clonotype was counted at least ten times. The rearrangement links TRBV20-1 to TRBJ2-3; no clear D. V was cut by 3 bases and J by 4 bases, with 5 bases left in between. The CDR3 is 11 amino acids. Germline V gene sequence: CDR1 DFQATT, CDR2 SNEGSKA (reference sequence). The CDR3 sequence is CSARESDTQYF. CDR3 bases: TGCAGTGCTAGGGAATCAGATACGCAGTATTTT.

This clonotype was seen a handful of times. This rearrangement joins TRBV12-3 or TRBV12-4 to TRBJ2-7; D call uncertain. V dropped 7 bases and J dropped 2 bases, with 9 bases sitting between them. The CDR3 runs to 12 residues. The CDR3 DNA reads TGTGCCAGCATGAGTGCAGCCTACGAGCAGTACTTC. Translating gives CASMSAAYEQYF.